This entry describes one T cell receptor beta chain. These data come from a study of blood T cell repertoires in COVID-19. For the study at large: Samples taken during acute and convalescent COVID-19 were collected in the United States, Italy and Spain. PBMCs, B-cell-depleted T cells, or T cells were the source of the cDNA or gDNA that made up the material.

Per the original data handling: Quantification of nucleated cells was approximated via reference gene primer amplification. The repertoire was sequenced with immunoSEQ multiplex PCR; TCRdb's copy has only in-frame clones and lacks some. Clone size and V and J calls were adopted from that table, with D and trimming inferred from the DNA. The sample shows more than 60,000 clones, approximately 91% of them seen only once. This receptor was taken from a woman between 50 and 59 years old with active or convalescent COVID-19. Sample: peripheral blood.

DNA of the CDR3: TGTGCCAGCAGCGCAGCGACGGCCGAGCAGTTCTTC. As protein: CASSAATAEQFF. This chain uses TRBV7-9 with TRBJ2-1, with unresolved D. The CDR3 length is 12 residues. With 5 bases removed from V and 10 bases from J, the gap between germline ends came to 12 bases. CDR1 SEHNR and CDR2 FQNEAQ come from the germline V gene (reference sequence). The full variable domain, completed using reference TRBV7-9 and TRBJ2-1, is DTGVSQNPRHKITKRGQNVTFRCDPISEHNRLYWYRQTLGQGPEFLTYFQNEAQLEKSRLLSDRFSAERPKGSFSTLEIQRTEQGDSAMYLCASSAATAEQFFGPGTRLTVL.